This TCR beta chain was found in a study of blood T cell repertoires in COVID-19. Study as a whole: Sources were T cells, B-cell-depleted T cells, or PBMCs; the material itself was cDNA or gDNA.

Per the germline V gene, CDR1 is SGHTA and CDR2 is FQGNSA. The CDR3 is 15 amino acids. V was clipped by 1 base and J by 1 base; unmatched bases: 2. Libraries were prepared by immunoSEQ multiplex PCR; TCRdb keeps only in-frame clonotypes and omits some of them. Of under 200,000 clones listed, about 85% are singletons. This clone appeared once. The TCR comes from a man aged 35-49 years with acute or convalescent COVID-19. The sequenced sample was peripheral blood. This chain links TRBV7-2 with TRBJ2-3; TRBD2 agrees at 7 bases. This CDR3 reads CASSLGGLRTDTQYF. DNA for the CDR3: TGTGCCAGCAGCTTAGGGGGACTACGCACAGATACGCAGTATTTT.